Listed here are 14 T cell receptor beta chains from one sample, sequenced in a study of blood T cell repertoires in COVID-19. Sequencing used immunoSEQ multiplex PCR; TCRdb keeps in-frame clones, though not all of them. The table has 150,000 to 200,000 clones, approximately 86% seen once. Sequenced: peripheral blood. These receptors all stem from a man in his 70s with active or convalescent COVID-19.

J is TRBJ1-6 and V is TRBV9; 8 nucleotides line up with TRBD1. Per the germline V gene, CDR1 is SGDLS and CDR2 is YYNGEE. This CDR3 is 17 amino acids long. After removal of 0 bases from V and 6 bases from J, the junction contained 8 bases not matched to a gene. CDR3: CASSVAEHRGTNSPLHF. CDR3 DNA: TGTGCCAGCAGCGTAGCCGAACACAGGGGGACTAATTCACCCCTCCACTTT.

The chain has TRBV24-1 and TRBJ2-7, with D tentatively TRBD1 (5 bases). Trimming cost V 3 bases and J 2 bases, with 10 bases left between them. The CDR3 is 14 residues long. The germline V gene encodes CDR1 KGHDR and CDR2 SFDVKD. The CDR3 DNA follows: TGTGCCACCAGTGATGTTGACAGACCCTACGAGCAGTACTTC. Protein: CATSDVDRPYEQYF.

The chain is built from TRBV5-6 and TRBJ1-6; 7 bases map to TRBD1. The germline V gene encodes CDR1 SGHDT and CDR2 YYEEEE. This CDR3 is built from 15 residues. Trimming at V came to 3 bases and at J to 7 bases, leaving 7 bases not matched to a gene. For the CDR3, the DNA is TGTGCCAGCAGCTCCTCGACAGGGATGAATTCACCCCTCCACTTT. Translation gives CASSSSTGMNSPLHF.

The genes are TRBV7-2 and TRBJ2-5; 9 bases are shared with TRBD2. The germline gives CDR1 SGHTA, CDR2 FQGNSA. The CDR3 consists of 16 residues. The junction had 11 bases not matched to a gene; V was cut back by 5 bases and J by 4 bases. The CDR3 DNA sequence: TGTGCCAGCAGCCCTCTTGGCGGGAGGGCCGGAGAGACCCAGTACTTC. This gives the protein CASSPLGGRAGETQYF.

The rearrangement uses TRBV28 and TRBJ1-5; TRBD1 is a possible D gene (6 bases). V lost 5 bases to trimming and J lost 3 bases, with 14 bases between them. Germline lookup yields CDR1 MDHEN and CDR2 SYDVKM. This CDR3 region has 15 residues. Here the CDR3 reads CASSALQGSNQPQHF. DNA of the CDR3: TGTGCCAGCAGTGCCCTACAGGGTTCCAATCAGCCCCAGCATTTT.

This clone was seen just once. The J gene is TRBJ2-5, the V gene TRBV29-1, with 7 bases that match TRBD1. V lost 4 bases to trimming and J lost 2 bases; unmatched junction nucleotides: 1. Germline V gene lookup returns CDR1 SQVTM and CDR2 ANQGSEA. The CDR3 is made up of 12 amino acids. The CDR3, as DNA: TGCAGCGTTGGGGGACAGCAAGAGACCCAGTACTTC. Translating it yields CSVGGQQETQYF.

This clone appeared a single time. The V gene is TRBV5-6, the J gene TRBJ2-3, with D perhaps matching TRBD1 (6 bases). With 0 bases removed from V and 5 bases from J, the gap between germline ends came to 25 bases. Germline values: CDR1 SGHDT, CDR2 YYEEEE. The CDR3 totals 19 residues. The CDR3 nucleotides are TGTGCCAGCAGCTTGGCGCCGGACAGCAGCCGATCTCTATTAGATACGCAGTATTTT. Its protein is CASSLAPDSSRSLLDTQYF.

The sample holds one count of this clone. V and J are TRBV27 and TRBJ1-2, with a tentative D call TRBD1 (5 bases). The CDR3 extends over 13 amino acids. In germline, CDR1 is MNHEY, CDR2 SMNVEV (reference sequence). Trimming removed 8 bases at V and 5 bases at J, with 15 bases between. The CDR3: CASRPWGGYGYTF. In nucleotides, the CDR3 is TGTGCCAGCCGGCCTTGGGGCGGATATGGCTACACCTTC.

V and J are TRBV9 and TRBJ2-7; 7 nucleotides agree with TRBD1. After removal of 2 bases from V and 5 bases from J, the junction contained 4 bases not matched to a gene. The CDR3 totals 13 residues. Germline lookup yields CDR1 SGDLS and CDR2 YYNGEE. In DNA, the CDR3 is TGTGCCAGCAGCGTGGACAGGATGGACGAGCAGTACTTC. Protein: CASSVDRMDEQYF.

The V and J genes are TRBV5-4 and TRBJ2-1, with 9 bases lining up with TRBD1. This CDR3 is 16 amino acids long. The V gene's germline CDR1 is SGHNT and CDR2 YYREEE (reference sequence). V dropped 3 bases and J dropped 5; count of bases not matched to a gene: 9. The chain's CDR3 is CASSWAPGQGHNEQFF. Written as DNA, the CDR3 is TGTGCCAGCAGCTGGGCCCCGGGACAGGGTCACAATGAGCAGTTCTTC.

J is TRBJ2-3 and V is TRBV10-2; no clear D gene. This CDR3 has 14 amino acids. Trimming pared 4 bases from V and 2 bases from J, leaving 10 bases between. In germline, CDR1 is WSHSY, CDR2 SAAADI. CDR3 in amino acids: CASSVISYTDTQYF. For the CDR3, the DNA is TGCGCCAGCAGTGTTATAAGCTACACAGATACGCAGTATTTT.

The CDR3 protein is CASSLGQGYSGNTIYF. In DNA, the CDR3 is TGTGCCAGCAGCTTAGGGCAGGGCTACTCTGGAAACACCATATATTTT. The chain employs TRBV5-6 and TRBJ1-3; a weak D match, TRBD1 (5 bases). Germline loops: CDR1 SGHDT, CDR2 YYEEEE. There are 16 residues in the CDR3. Trimming cost V 2 bases and J 0 bases, with 12 bases left between them.

The J gene is TRBJ2-1, the V gene TRBV7-2; D unresolved. CDR3 length equals 14 residues. Trimming removed 5 bases at V and 5 bases at J, with 13 bases between. Germline CDR1 and CDR2: SGHTA and FQGNSA. This CDR3 reads CASSPAWANNEQFF. The CDR3 coding sequence is TGTGCCAGCAGCCCGGCTTGGGCTAACAATGAGCAGTTCTTC.

This chain uses TRBV10-3 with TRBJ2-2; 8 nucleotides match TRBD2. The junction had 6 bases not matched to a gene; V was cut back by 7 bases and J by 5 bases. The CDR3 sequence is 14 residues long. The V gene's germline CDR1 is ENHRY and CDR2 SYGVKD. The CDR3 region has the DNA TGTGCCATCACTCCGGGGGGGTGGACCGGGGAGCTGTTTTTT. Protein sequence: CAITPGGWTGELFF.